A single sample is the source of the 23 T cell receptor beta chains below, sequenced in a study of identical twins. MiXCR was run by TCRdb on the 5' RACE reads, yielding one entry per CDR3 protein. The table includes approximately 600,000 distinct CDR3 sequences, 9.6% detected once. This same sample was also part of a study on yellow fever vaccine responses in identical twins.

Specimen: PBMCs. These TCRs come from a woman under 30 in good health.

This clonotype was seen only a few times. This chain connects TRBV12-3 or TRBV12-4 to TRBJ2-6; no clear D. The ends were cut back, 1 base at V and 0 bases at J, with 4 bases in the middle. The CDR3 is 15 amino acids. CDR3 bases: TGTGCCAGCAGTTTAGACCCCTCTGGGGCCAACGTCCTGACTTTC. Its translation is CASSLDPSGANVLTF.

This clonotype was detected many times. The chain uses TRBV27 and TRBJ2-2, with no clear D. There are 16 residues in the CDR3. The germline V gene encodes CDR1 MNHEY and CDR2 SMNVEV (reference sequence). The V end was cut by 5 bases, the J end by 1 base, with 14 bases between. CDR3 in amino acids: CASSPFAAGNTGELFF. For the CDR3, the DNA is TGTGCCAGCAGTCCGTTTGCGGCAGGGAACACCGGGGAGCTGTTTTTT.

The sample holds a few counts of this clonotype. V and J are TRBV10-3 and TRBJ2-1; 8 positions match TRBD1. Germline values: CDR1 ENHRY, CDR2 SYGVKD. CDR3 size: 14 residues. With V trimmed by 3 bases and J by 7 bases, 5 bases remained unmatched. In DNA, the CDR3 is TGTGCCATCAGTGAACAGGGGGTCGGGAATGAGCAGTTCTTC. Translation: CAISEQGVGNEQFF.

This clonotype has more than one count but fewer than ten. V gene TRBV6-1 combines with J gene TRBJ1-3; D is perhaps TRBD1 (5 bases). The CDR3 consists of 15 residues. Trimming took 7 bases from V and 4 from J, leaving 17 bases between them. Germline V gene sequence: CDR1 MNHNS, CDR2 SASEGT. CDR3 residues: CASTSHSGSGNTIYF. The CDR3 coding sequence is TGTGCCAGCACCTCACACTCAGGGAGCGGAAACACCATATATTTT.

This clonotype was picked up many times. This chain joins TRBV4-1 and TRBJ2-7, with 7 bases aligning to TRBD2. The germline V gene has CDR1 MGHRA and CDR2 YSYEKL. Trimming removed 4 bases from V and 4 bases from J; junction bases left unmatched: 7. CDR3 length equals 14 residues. CDR3 amino acids: CASSLSGIGYEQYF. Here the CDR3 DNA reads TGCGCCAGCAGCCTAAGCGGGATCGGTTACGAGCAGTACTTC.

The gene calls are TRBV28 and TRBJ2-5; the D is unclear. Trimming took 8 bases from V and 1 from J, leaving 29 bases between them. From germline, CDR1 is MDHEN and CDR2 SYDVKM. The CDR3 is 19 residues long. The CDR3 region is CASGLGKTLATIIQETQYF. The DNA for the CDR3 is TGTGCCAGCGGGTTGGGGAAGACTCTGGCTACTATCATCCAAGAGACCCAGTACTTC. The variable domain in full, with the rest retrieved from reference TRBV28 and TRBJ2-5, is DVKVTQSSRYLVKRTGEKVFLECVQDMDHENMFWYRQDPGLGLRLIYFSYDVKMKEKGDIPEGYSVSREKKERFSLILESASTNQTSMYLCASGLGKTLATIIQETQYFGPGTRLLVL.

V is TRBV7-2 and J is TRBJ2-7, with 7 bases lining up with TRBD1. With 11 bases clipped from V and 6 bases from J, the junction kept 13 bases outside the gene matches. CDR3 length: 13 amino acids. CDR1 SGHTA and CDR2 FQGNSA come from the germline V gene. The CDR3, as DNA: TGTGCCGTGAAGACAGGGTCGGTTTCCGAGCAGTACTTC. It codes for CAVKTGSVSEQYF.

This clonotype showed up just a few times. V and J are TRBV5-6 and TRBJ2-1; 9 positions match TRBD2. Germline CDR1 and CDR2: SGHDT and YYEEEE. The CDR3 contains 15 residues. V trimming: 6 bases; J trimming: 7 bases; junction bases outside the gene matches: 11. The CDR3 nucleotides are TGTGCCAGCACCCTTCGCGGGGGGGCGCGAAATGAGCAGTTCTTC. It specifies CASTLRGGARNEQFF.

CDR3 protein: CASSLSGASGAYEQYF. The CDR3 DNA is TGTGCCAGCAGTTTATCGGGGGCTAGCGGGGCTTACGAGCAGTACTTC. The gene calls are TRBV27 and TRBJ2-7; TRBD2 matches 9 bases. In germline, CDR1 is MNHEY, CDR2 SMNVEV (reference sequence). The CDR3 length is 16 residues. V dropped 0 bases and J dropped 4; count of bases not matched to a gene: 7.

The rearrangement joins TRBV15 to TRBJ2-7; perhaps D is TRBD1 or TRBD2 (6 bases each). The V gene's germline CDR1 is LNHNV and CDR2 YYDKDF (reference sequence). V was cut by 1 base and J by 2 bases, with 12 bases left in between. The CDR3 contains 15 residues. CDR3 sequence reads: CATSRGGAGAYEQYF. CDR3 bases: TGTGCCACCAGCAGAGGGGGGGCTGGTGCCTACGAGCAGTACTTC.

This clonotype has just a few counts. The chain uses TRBV10-3 and TRBJ1-4; 8 bases are shared with TRBD1. The CDR3 is made up of 14 amino acids. The trim removed 6 bases at V and 7 bases at J, leaving 7 bases unmatched. The germline V gene has CDR1 ENHRY and CDR2 SYGVKD. The CDR3 DNA reads as TGTGCCATCAGGAGTGGGACAGGCGGTGAAAAACTGTTTTTT. Amino acids: CAIRSGTGGEKLFF.

This chain joins TRBV4-3 and TRBJ2-1, with TRBD1 as a possible D gene (5 bases). Trimming removed 0 bases from V and 0 bases from J, with 15 bases in between. Per germline, CDR1 LGHNA and CDR2 YSLEER. The CDR3 sequence is 18 residues long. The CDR3 DNA follows: TGCGCCAGCAGCCAAGATTGGGAAGGGGCATACTCCTACAATGAGCAGTTCTTC. It translates to CASSQDWEGAYSYNEQFF.

In its sample, this clonotype was seen a few times. The chain couples TRBV3-1 to TRBJ2-1; 7 positions agree with TRBD1. Germline V CDR1 and CDR2: LGHDT, YNNKEL (reference sequence). This CDR3 region has 16 residues. V shed 2 bases, J shed 7 bases, and the junction held 11 bases outside the gene matches. The CDR3 sequence: CASSQYRDSFRNEQFF. The CDR3, as DNA: TGTGCCAGCAGCCAATACCGGGACAGTTTTAGGAATGAGCAGTTCTTC.

This clonotype was counted ten times or more. The rearrangement uses TRBV29-1 and TRBJ2-5; 9 positions agree with TRBD2. The J segment lost 4 bases and the V segment lost 7 bases, leaving 10 bases of the junction unmatched. This CDR3 comprises 14 residues. Germline CDR1 SQVTM, CDR2 ANQGSEA. In nucleotides, the CDR3 is TGCAGCGCCCGCCCCGGGACTAGCTCAGAGACCCAGTACTTC. The encoded protein is CSARPGTSSETQYF.

The gene calls are TRBV5-1 and TRBJ2-2, with 7 bases that match TRBD2. The CDR3 extends over 15 amino acids. Per germline, CDR1 SGHRS and CDR2 YFSETQ. After removal of 5 bases from V and 4 bases from J, the junction contained 8 bases not matched to a gene. CDR3 in amino acids: CASRTGTTSTGELFF. DNA of the CDR3: TGCGCCAGCAGAACCGGGACTACCTCCACCGGGGAGCTGTTTTTT.

This clonotype was counted at least ten times. The rearrangement links TRBV5-1 to TRBJ2-4, with D possibly being TRBD2 (5 bases). Trimming took off 4 bases at V and 3 bases at J, with 11 bases between the two ends. This CDR3 is built from 14 residues. Germline V lookup: CDR1 SGHRS, CDR2 YFSETQ. The CDR3: CASSPIGGKNIQYF. The CDR3 bases are TGCGCCAGCAGCCCGATCGGAGGCAAAAACATTCAGTACTTC.

This clonotype was seen many times. The genes are TRBV6-1 and TRBJ1-1; weak D call: TRBD1 (5 bases). This CDR3 spans 15 amino acids. Germline values: CDR1 MNHNS, CDR2 SASEGT. Trimming stripped 7 bases from V and 0 bases from J, with 15 bases between. The CDR3 spells CASTNLRGMNTEAFF. CDR3 nucleotide sequence: TGTGCCAGCACTAATTTGAGGGGCATGAACACTGAAGCTTTCTTT.

This clonotype has just a few counts. The chain recombines TRBV2 with TRBJ2-2, with 9 bases aligning to TRBD2. With 4 bases clipped from V and 3 bases from J, the junction kept 0 bases outside the gene matches. The germline gives CDR1 SNHLY, CDR2 FYNNEI. CDR3 size: 14 residues. CDR3 bases: TGTGCCAGCAGTGGACTAGCGGACACCGGGGAGCTGTTTTTT. Translation: CASSGLADTGELFF.

J is TRBJ2-2 and V is TRBV6-1, with 7 positions matching TRBD1. Germline values: CDR1 MNHNS, CDR2 SASEGT. Trimming took 10 bases from V and 3 from J; bases not matched to a gene: 8. This CDR3 region has 14 residues. The DNA of the CDR3 is TGTGCCACCGAGACAGGGTCTTACACCGGGGAGCTGTTTTTT. It yields the protein CATETGSYTGELFF.

This clonotype has only a few counts. V and J are TRBV19 and TRBJ2-6; unclear D gene. Germline CDR1 is LNHDA and CDR2 is SQIVND (reference sequence). V gave up 5 bases and J gave up 1 base, with 15 bases separating them. The CDR3 length is 17 residues. CDR3 loop: CASSWWASKSGANVLTF. As DNA, the CDR3 is TGTGCCAGTAGTTGGTGGGCTTCCAAGTCTGGGGCCAACGTCCTGACTTTC.

The chain recombines TRBV28 with TRBJ2-5, with 8 bases matching TRBD2. This CDR3 has 15 residues. The germline CDR1 and CDR2 sequences are MDHEN and SYDVKM. V lost 3 bases and J lost 2; bases outside the gene matches: 5. CDR3 region: CASSFRGLGQETQYF. In DNA form, the CDR3 reads TGTGCCAGCAGTTTCCGGGGACTAGGGCAAGAGACCCAGTACTTC.

This clonotype has only a few counts. The chain carries TRBV9 and TRBJ2-5; the match to TRBD2 covers 9 bases. CDR1 SGDLS and CDR2 YYNGEE come from the germline V gene. The J segment lost 8 bases and the V segment lost 3 bases, leaving 11 bases of the junction unmatched. The CDR3 has 15 amino acids. Here the CDR3 DNA reads TGTGCCAGCAGCGCGGATAGCGGGGGCCTCCACACCCAGTACTTC. Amino acid sequence: CASSADSGGLHTQYF. Based on the CDR3 plus reference TRBV9 and TRBJ2-5, the full variable domain is DSGVTQTPKHLITATGQRVTLRCSPRSGDLSVYWYQQSLDQGLQFLIQYYNGEERAKGNILERFSAQQFPDLHSELNLSSLELGDSALYFCASSADSGGLHTQYFGPGTRLLVL.

This clonotype was recorded many times. V and J are TRBV6-1 and TRBJ2-3; D gene uncertain. CDR3 size: 14 residues. V was shortened by 5 bases and J by 6 bases, with 15 bases between the two germline ends. The germline V gene has CDR1 MNHNS and CDR2 SASEGT. CDR3 coding DNA: TGTGCCAGCAGTCTGTTTACATCTGGGGATACGCAGTATTTT. This translates into CASSLFTSGDTQYF.